This TCR beta chain emerged from a study of blood T cell repertoires in COVID-19 (dated by TCRdb to about 2020). Background for the entire study: Samples from collaborators originated in the United States, Italy and Spain and spanned both the acute and convalescent phases of COVID-19. The material from the prospective study consisted of cDNA or gDNA derived from T cells, B-cell-depleted T cells, or PBMCs. HLA class I and class II types, where available, came from metadata supplied by the sample provider rather than from assay-based typing. Samples came from the ongoing ImmuneRACE study (first 160 participants) plus 1,254 subjects from 6 global collaborators. The sample metadata nearly always contained a de-identified subject ID, COVID-19 status, age in years and sex. Subjects who had been exposed to COVID-19, were actively infected with it, or had recovered from it provided the deeply sampled blood TCRbeta repertoires that made up the dataset. A freely available public database, intended as a resource for researchers studying the immune response to SARS-CoV-2, is where the repertoires were released. Overall study results and their limits: The quantity of clinical and demographic metadata differed by source and by participant and was supplied without curation.

TCRbeta CDR3 regions were amplified from genomic DNA by means of the immunoSEQ Assay, a bias-controlled multiplex PCR. On the authors' methods: The number of nucleated cells in each sample was estimated from the amplification of reference gene primers within the assay. To quantify the absolute abundance of each unique TCRbeta CDR3 rearrangement, sequence reads were collapsed and filtered. Productive Simpson clonality was computed per sample as the square root of Simpson's diversity index over productive rearrangements. The clones in this table, taken by TCRdb from immuneACCESS, are in-frame only. Not every clone is retained; where verified, under half of the shortfall comes from an unresolved V gene, and the cause of the rest is unknown. The V and J calls and the clone size are those of that table, but D and trimming were determined from the DNA. This sample gives some 140,000 clones in total; around 87% of them show up just once. Around 18% of the sample is held by the ten biggest clonotypes.

Samples from volunteer blood donors who had recovered from COVID-19 were contributed by a second Seattle source. Whole blood was collected in K2EDTA tubes by collaborating institutions according to the institutions' own protocols. For TCRbeta analysis, collaborators shipped samples in one of three forms: frozen whole blood, isolated PBMCs, or DNA extracted from either of those sample types. The germline V gene yields SGHTA for CDR1 and FQGTGA for CDR2. From the cysteine through the phenylalanine, the CDR3 covers 16 amino acids. The only DNA kept is the CDR3, 48 bases in frame from the first base. V is shortened by 1 base, J by 1 base, and the region joining them spans 10 bases. Comment on this clone: This receptor's antigen is unknown. No base-level quality is on record; no much larger clone is a single base apart.

Sequencing used peripheral blood. Recombination joined TRBV7-3 with TRBJ2-2; 5 matching bases give a weak D call of TRBD1. This clonotype was sampled from a woman between 45 and 60 years old who had recovered from COVID-19. The DNA reads TGTGCCAGCAGCTTAAGATGGACACTGAACACCGGGGAGCTGTTTTTT. Its product reads: CASSLRWTLNTGELFF. When the CDR3 is completed using the reference TRBV7-3 and TRBJ2-2 genes on either side, the full variable domain is GAGVSQTPSNKVTEKGKYVELRCDPISGHTALYWYRQSLGQGPEFLIYFQGTGAADDSGLPNDRFFAVRPEGSVSTLKIQRTERGDSAVYLCASSLRWTLNTGELFFGEGSRLTVL.